The rows below give T cell receptor beta chains drawn from one sample of a study of beta chain features in type 1 diabetes. Using immunoSEQ multiplex PCR, the repertoire was profiled, and TCRdb retains in-frame clones only, with some absent. The sample includes about 360,000 clones, 10% to 15% seen only once; the top ten take 0.01%. The source material was naive CD4+ T cells from blood. The receptors here all came from a woman aged 18-29 years with type 1 diabetes. CDR3s include the opening cysteine and the closing phenylalanine or tryptophan. D genes are given only for firm matches. The listing skips clone size in some rows; elsewhere it reads once, few, many or a size class.

d_gene	v_gene	j_gene	abundance	CDR3aa	CDR3nt
TRBD1	TRBV5-1	TRBJ1-5	-	CASSLSGGGQPQHF	TGCGCCAGCAGCTTATCAGGGGGCGGTCAGCCCCAGCATTTT
TRBD1	TRBV6-5	TRBJ2-7	-	CASWGTGASYEQYF	TGTGCCAGCTGGGGGACAGGGGCATCCTACGAGCAGTACTTC
TRBD2	TRBV4-2	TRBJ2-7	-	CASSQELLADSYEQYF	TGTGCCAGCAGCCAAGAACTACTAGCGGACTCCTACGAGCAGTACTTC
-	TRBV5-6	TRBJ2-3	-	CASSLGLADTQYF	TGTGCCAGCAGCTTGGGCCTAGCGGATACGCAGTATTTT
-	TRBV5-1	TRBJ1-6	few	CASSLEGSSPLHF	TGCGCCAGCAGCTTAGAGGGCAGTTCACCCCTCCACTTT
TRBD2	TRBV28	TRBJ2-7	few	CASTNSGRTYEQYF	TGTGCCAGCACTAATAGCGGGAGGACCTACGAGCAGTACTTC
-	TRBV14	TRBJ2-1	few	CASSQDFEVYNEQFF	TGTGCCAGCAGCCAAGATTTTGAGGTCTACAATGAGCAGTTCTTC
TRBD2	TRBV11-3	TRBJ2-1	-	CASSLGAGEGINEQFF	TGTGCCAGCAGCTTAGGGGCGGGAGAGGGTATCAATGAGCAGTTCTTC
TRBD2	TRBV5-1	TRBJ2-2	few	CASSQGLADTGELFF	TGCGCCAGCAGCCAAGGACTAGCGGACACCGGGGAGCTGTTTTTT
-	TRBV6-1	TRBJ2-7	-	CASSEWPGADYEQYF	TGTGCCAGCAGTGAATGGCCAGGGGCGGACTACGAGCAGTACTTC
-	TRBV4-3	TRBJ1-2	few	CASSQEGQRDGYTF	TGCGCCAGCAGCCAAGAAGGGCAGCGGGATGGCTACACCTTC
-	TRBV30	TRBJ1-5	few	CAWSQGSNQPQHF	TGTGCCTGGAGTCAGGGAAGCAATCAGCCCCAGCATTTT
-	TRBV9	TRBJ1-2	-	CASSVGQEIYGYTF	TGTGCCAGCAGCGTAGGGCAAGAAATCTATGGCTACACCTTC
-	TRBV4-1	TRBJ2-5	-	CASSQAFESRETQYF	TGCGCCAGCAGCCAAGCTTTTGAGTCTCGCGAGACCCAGTACTTC
TRBD2	TRBV14	TRBJ2-3	few	CASSQGLAGAETQYF	TGTGCCAGCAGCCAGGGACTAGCGGGAGCGGAGACGCAGTATTTT
-	TRBV29-1	TRBJ1-1	few	CSVRDYTEAFF	TGCAGCGTACGGGATTACACTGAAGCTTTCTTT
-	TRBV5-1	TRBJ1-1	few	CASSLEGGPMKNTEAFF	TGCGCCAGCAGCTTGGAGGGGGGGCCCATGAAGAACACTGAAGCTTTCTTT
-	TRBV7-2	TRBJ2-5	-	CASSWGTPQETQYF	TGTGCCAGCAGCTGGGGGACACCCCAAGAGACCCAGTACTTC
-	TRBV18	TRBJ2-7	-	CASSPPGRGGEQYF	TGTGCCAGCTCACCACCGGGCAGGGGTGGCGAGCAGTACTTC
-	TRBV5-4	TRBJ2-5	few	CASSSAGGTAQETQYF	TGTGCCAGCAGCTCCGCTGGGGGGACTGCCCAAGAGACCCAGTACTTC
-	TRBV18	TRBJ1-1	-	CASSRGEQTSEAFF	TGTGCCAGCTCACGGGGAGAACAAACATCTGAAGCTTTCTTT
-	TRBV14	TRBJ1-1	few	CASRSGSMNTEAFF	TGTGCCAGTCGTTCGGGGTCCATGAACACTGAAGCTTTCTTT
-	TRBV9	TRBJ1-3	few	CASSAQGPGNTIYF	TGTGCCAGCAGCGCACAGGGTCCTGGAAACACCATATATTTT
-	TRBV5-1	TRBJ2-1	-	CASSLVGRNEQFF	TGCGCCAGCAGCTTGGTGGGGAGGAATGAGCAGTTCTTC
-	TRBV29-1	TRBJ2-7	-	CSIREGGEQYF	TGCAGCATACGTGAGGGCGGCGAGCAGTACTTC
-	TRBV4-3	TRBJ2-2	-	CASSQDRGNTGELFF	TGCGCCAGCAGCCAAGATCGAGGGAACACCGGGGAGCTGTTTTTT